One and the same sample provided the 3 T cell receptor beta chains below, sequenced in a study of T cells in Graves' hyperthyroidism and ophthalmopathy. Regions amplified from RNA transcripts were the TCR beta CDR3 regions. A set of HTBI primers served as the primers for a first-round RT-PCR of the TCR CDR3. TCRdb passed the multiplex PCR reads through MiXCR, listing each CDR3 protein once. The sample lists around 350,000 distinct CDR3 sequences, 15% to 19% occurring once. Material: blood. The receptors come from a woman aged 18-35 years with Graves' hyperthyroidism that later progressed to Graves' ophthalmopathy.

The chain uses TRBV28 and TRBJ2-3, with D perhaps TRBD2 (5 bases). CDR1 and CDR2 (germline): MDHEN, SYDVKM. This CDR3 region has 14 residues. V was shortened by 6 bases and J by 4 bases, with 14 bases between the two germline ends. The CDR3: CASSRRERADTQYF. CDR3 in DNA: TGTGCCAGCAGCCGACGGGAAAGGGCAGATACGCAGTATTTT.

Turning to this clonotype: Since a much larger clone is just one base distant, this may be a read error. The chain uses TRBV7-9 and TRBJ2-4, with D possibly matching TRBD2 (5 bases). CDR1 is SEHNR, CDR2 FQNEAQ, per germline (reference sequence). This CDR3 is 14 amino acids long. This CDR3 is CVSSPPTPGNIQYF. The CDR3 DNA follows: TGTGTCAGCAGCCCACCGACGCCGGGGAACATTCAGTACTTC.

CDR3: CASSLRDGGYNEQFF. The CDR3 DNA reads TGTGCCAGTAGTCTTCGGGACGGGGGATACAATGAGCAGTTCTTC. The J gene is TRBJ2-1, the V gene TRBV19; TRBD2 might be the D (6 bases). The CDR3 consists of 15 residues. CDR1 and CDR2 from the germline V gene are LNHDA and SQIVND (reference sequence). Trimming shortened V by 5 bases and J by 4 bases, and 15 bases separated the two germline ends.